These T cell receptor beta chains were read from a single sample in a study of cytomegalovirus exposure and HLA in healthy donors. The data were produced by immunoSEQ multiplex PCR, yet TCRdb's version contains in-frame clones alone and is incomplete. The table shows some 150,000 clones, with approximately 85% occurring only once. Sequencing used PBMCs. The receptors come from a woman between 45 and 60 years old in good health and CMV-seropositive. CDR3s include the opening cysteine and the closing phenylalanine or tryptophan. The order of the fields is CDR3 protein, CDR3 DNA, V gene, D gene, clone size, J gene. The D gene is left open where the match is weak. Part of the rows lack a size; the others show once, few, many or a class for expanded clones.

cdr3_aa: CSVDSTGLSGANVLTF
cdr3_nt: TGCAGCGTTGATAGTACAGGGCTGTCTGGGGCCAACGTCCTGACTTTC
v_call: TRBV29-1
d_call: NA
clone_size: NA
j_call: TRBJ2-6

cdr3_aa: CASSQAGQGPPLHF
cdr3_nt: TGTGCCAGCAGCCAAGCGGGACAGGGCCCACCCCTCCACTTT
v_call: TRBV14
d_call: TRBD1
clone_size: NA
j_call: TRBJ1-6

cdr3_aa: CAIARDRETEAFF
cdr3_nt: TGTGCTATAGCCCGGGACAGGGAGACTGAAGCTTTCTTT
v_call: TRBV19
d_call: TRBD1
clone_size: NA
j_call: TRBJ1-1

cdr3_aa: CASSILQGARGYTF
cdr3_nt: TGTGCCAGTAGTATTCTACAGGGGGCGCGAGGCTACACCTTC
v_call: TRBV19
d_call: TRBD1
clone_size: once
j_call: TRBJ1-2

cdr3_aa: CASSWTVYTDTQYF
cdr3_nt: TGCGCCAGCAGCTGGACAGTTTACACAGATACGCAGTATTTT
v_call: TRBV5-1
d_call: NA
clone_size: NA
j_call: TRBJ2-3

cdr3_aa: CATHFPGGDQPQHF
cdr3_nt: TGTGCTACGCATTTCCCAGGGGGAGATCAGCCCCAGCATTTT
v_call: TRBV28
d_call: TRBD1
clone_size: NA
j_call: TRBJ1-5

cdr3_aa: CAISAGTERTYEQYF
cdr3_nt: TGTGCCATCAGTGCTGGGACAGAGAGGACCTACGAGCAGTACTTC
v_call: TRBV10-3
d_call: TRBD1
clone_size: few
j_call: TRBJ2-7

cdr3_aa: CASSRPPETGDTEAFF
cdr3_nt: TGTGCCAGCAGCCGTCCCCCTGAAACCGGGGACACTGAAGCTTTCTTT
v_call: TRBV7-9
d_call: NA
clone_size: NA
j_call: TRBJ1-1

cdr3_aa: CASSVGRDRGTYEQYF
cdr3_nt: TGTGCCAGCAGCGTAGGCCGGGACAGGGGGACCTACGAGCAGTACTTC
v_call: TRBV9
d_call: TRBD1
clone_size: NA
j_call: TRBJ2-7

cdr3_aa: CASSLGTGTEAFF
cdr3_nt: TGTGCCAGCAGCTTAGGGACAGGGACTGAAGCTTTCTTT
v_call: TRBV11-3
d_call: TRBD1
clone_size: once
j_call: TRBJ1-1

cdr3_aa: CASSYYPGGEKLFF
cdr3_nt: TGCGCCAGCAGCTACTACCCGGGGGGAGAAAAACTGTTTTTT
v_call: TRBV5-1
d_call: NA
clone_size: NA
j_call: TRBJ1-4

cdr3_aa: CASRDRLGSSNQPQHF
cdr3_nt: TGTGCCAGCAGGGACAGGTTGGGGAGCAGCAATCAGCCCCAGCATTTT
v_call: TRBV28
d_call: TRBD1
clone_size: NA
j_call: TRBJ1-5

cdr3_aa: CASSRYRGGGEAFF
cdr3_nt: TGTGCCAGCAGCCGGTACAGGGGTGGAGGTGAAGCTTTCTTT
v_call: TRBV7-2
d_call: TRBD1
clone_size: NA
j_call: TRBJ1-1

cdr3_aa: CASGLDIAGGPDNEQFF
cdr3_nt: TGTGCTAGTGGTTTGGATATAGCGGGAGGGCCGGATAATGAGCAGTTCTTC
v_call: TRBV12-5
d_call: TRBD2
clone_size: NA
j_call: TRBJ2-1

cdr3_aa: CASRLSGSGEQYF
cdr3_nt: TGTGCCAGCAGACTCAGCGGGTCGGGAGAGCAGTACTTC
v_call: TRBV6-1
d_call: NA
clone_size: NA
j_call: TRBJ2-7

cdr3_aa: CASSGGLAGGLEQFF
cdr3_nt: TGTGCCAGCAGCGGGGGACTAGCGGGGGGACTTGAGCAGTTCTTC
v_call: TRBV5-6
d_call: TRBD2
clone_size: NA
j_call: TRBJ2-1

cdr3_aa: CASSPAGGATYNSPLHF
cdr3_nt: TGTGCCAGCAGCCCTGCGGGGGGTGCAACGTATAATTCACCCCTCCACTTT
v_call: TRBV7-6
d_call: NA
clone_size: once
j_call: TRBJ1-6

cdr3_aa: CASSSTSAPTDTQYF
cdr3_nt: TGTGCCAGCAGCTCGACTAGCGCACCTACAGATACGCAGTATTTT
v_call: TRBV5-4
d_call: TRBD2
clone_size: NA
j_call: TRBJ2-3

cdr3_aa: CSVRGQGDYEQYF
cdr3_nt: TGCAGCGTTAGGGGACAGGGGGACTACGAGCAGTACTTC
v_call: TRBV29-1
d_call: TRBD1
clone_size: NA
j_call: TRBJ2-7

cdr3_aa: CASSEGELYEQYF
cdr3_nt: TGTGCCAGCAGTGAAGGGGAGCTCTACGAGCAGTACTTC
v_call: TRBV2
d_call: NA
clone_size: NA
j_call: TRBJ2-7

cdr3_aa: CSVHSQETQYF
cdr3_nt: TGCAGCGTCCACTCCCAAGAGACCCAGTACTTC
v_call: TRBV29-1
d_call: NA
clone_size: once
j_call: TRBJ2-5

cdr3_aa: CSVERDRGYNEQFF
cdr3_nt: TGCAGCGTTGAAAGGGACAGGGGCTACAATGAGCAGTTCTTC
v_call: TRBV29-1
d_call: TRBD1
clone_size: NA
j_call: TRBJ2-1

cdr3_aa: CAIRPGVQISSGYTF
cdr3_nt: TGTGCCATCAGGCCAGGGGTGCAAATTTCCTCCGGCTACACCTTC
v_call: TRBV10-3
d_call: NA
clone_size: NA
j_call: TRBJ1-2

cdr3_aa: CASSQADYYSPLHF
cdr3_nt: TGTGCCAGCAGCCAAGCCGACTATTACTCACCCCTCCACTTT
v_call: TRBV5-4
d_call: NA
clone_size: NA
j_call: TRBJ1-6

cdr3_aa: CASNNFQGDYGYTF
cdr3_nt: TGCGCCAGCAACAATTTTCAGGGGGACTATGGCTACACCTTC
v_call: TRBV23-1
d_call: TRBD1
clone_size: NA
j_call: TRBJ1-2

cdr3_aa: CASSPLGPPSTEAFF
cdr3_nt: TGTGCCAGCTCACCTCTCGGTCCTCCGAGCACTGAAGCTTTCTTT
v_call: TRBV18
d_call: NA
clone_size: NA
j_call: TRBJ1-1